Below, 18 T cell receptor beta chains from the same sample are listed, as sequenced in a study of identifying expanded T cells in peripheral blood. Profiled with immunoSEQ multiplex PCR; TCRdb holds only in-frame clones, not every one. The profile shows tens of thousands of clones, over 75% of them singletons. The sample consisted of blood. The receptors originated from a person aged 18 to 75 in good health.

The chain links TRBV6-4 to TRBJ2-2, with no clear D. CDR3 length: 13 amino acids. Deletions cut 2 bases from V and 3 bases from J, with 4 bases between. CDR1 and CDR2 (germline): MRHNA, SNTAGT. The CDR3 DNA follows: TGTGCCAGCAGTGACGGATACACCGGGGAGCTGTTTTTT. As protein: CASSDGYTGELFF.

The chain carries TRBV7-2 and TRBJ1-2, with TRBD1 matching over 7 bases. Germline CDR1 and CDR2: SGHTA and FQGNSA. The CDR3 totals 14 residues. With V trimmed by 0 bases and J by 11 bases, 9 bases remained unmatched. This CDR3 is CASSLAQGGQTYTF. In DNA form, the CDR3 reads TGTGCCAGCAGCTTAGCGCAGGGGGGCCAAACTTACACCTTC.

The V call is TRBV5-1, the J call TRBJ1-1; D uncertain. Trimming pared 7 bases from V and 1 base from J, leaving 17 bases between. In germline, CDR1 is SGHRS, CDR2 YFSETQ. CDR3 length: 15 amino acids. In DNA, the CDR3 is TGCGCCAGCCGGACGGAGGGAGACCGGAACACTGAAGCTTTCTTT. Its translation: CASRTEGDRNTEAFF.

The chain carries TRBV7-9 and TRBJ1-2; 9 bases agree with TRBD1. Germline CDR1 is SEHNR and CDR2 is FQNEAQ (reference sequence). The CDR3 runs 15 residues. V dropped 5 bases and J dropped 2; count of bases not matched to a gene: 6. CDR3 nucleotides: TGTGCCAGCAGCCTCGGACAGGGGACAAACTATGGCTACACCTTC. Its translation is CASSLGQGTNYGYTF.

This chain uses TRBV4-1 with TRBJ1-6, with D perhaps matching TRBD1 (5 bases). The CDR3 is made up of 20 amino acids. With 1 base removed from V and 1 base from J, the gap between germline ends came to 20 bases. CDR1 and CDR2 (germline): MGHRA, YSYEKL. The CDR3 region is CASSQAMPDGGMSYNSPLHF. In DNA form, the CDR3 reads TGCGCCAGCAGCCAAGCAATGCCGGACGGGGGAATGTCCTATAATTCACCCCTCCACTTT.

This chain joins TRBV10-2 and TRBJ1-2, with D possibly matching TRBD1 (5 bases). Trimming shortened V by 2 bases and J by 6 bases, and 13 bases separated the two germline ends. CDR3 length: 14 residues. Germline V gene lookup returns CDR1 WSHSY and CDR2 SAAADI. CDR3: CASSEGGGYDGYTF. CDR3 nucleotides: TGCGCCAGCAGTGAGGGGGGGGGATACGATGGCTACACCTTC.

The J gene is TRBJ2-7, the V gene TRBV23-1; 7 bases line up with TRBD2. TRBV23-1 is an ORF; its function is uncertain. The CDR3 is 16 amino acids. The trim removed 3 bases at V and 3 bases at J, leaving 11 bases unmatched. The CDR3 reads CASSQRTSRTDYEQYF. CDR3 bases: TGCGCCAGCAGTCAGCGGACTAGTCGAACGGACTACGAGCAGTACTTC.

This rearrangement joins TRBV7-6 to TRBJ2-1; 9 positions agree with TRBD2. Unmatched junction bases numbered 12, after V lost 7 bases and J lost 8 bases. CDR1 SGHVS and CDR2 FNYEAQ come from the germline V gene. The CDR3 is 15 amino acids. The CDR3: CASTPNAAGGDEQFF. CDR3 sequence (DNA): TGTGCCAGCACCCCGAATGCAGCGGGAGGAGATGAGCAGTTCTTC. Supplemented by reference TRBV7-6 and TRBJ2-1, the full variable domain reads GAGVSQSPRYKVTKRGQDVALRCDPISGHVSLYWYRQALGQGPEFLTYFNYEAQQDKSGLPNDRFSAERPEGSISTLTIQRTEQRDSAMYRCASTPNAAGGDEQFFGPGTRLTVL.

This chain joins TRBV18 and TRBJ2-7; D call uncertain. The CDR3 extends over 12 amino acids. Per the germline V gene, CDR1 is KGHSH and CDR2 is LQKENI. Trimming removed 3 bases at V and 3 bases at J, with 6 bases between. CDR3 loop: CASSPTGYEQYF. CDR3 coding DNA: TGTGCCAGCTCACCTACGGGCTACGAGCAGTACTTC.

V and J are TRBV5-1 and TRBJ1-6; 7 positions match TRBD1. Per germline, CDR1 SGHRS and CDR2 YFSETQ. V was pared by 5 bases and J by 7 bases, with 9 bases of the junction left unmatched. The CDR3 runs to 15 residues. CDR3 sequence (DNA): TGCGCCAGCAGTCTCGGAGGGGGCGAGAATTCACCCCTCCACTTT. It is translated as CASSLGGGENSPLHF.

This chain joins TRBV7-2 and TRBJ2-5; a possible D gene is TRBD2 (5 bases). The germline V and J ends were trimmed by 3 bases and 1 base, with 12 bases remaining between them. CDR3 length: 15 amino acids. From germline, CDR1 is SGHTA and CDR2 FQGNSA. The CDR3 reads CASSLGALSQETQYF. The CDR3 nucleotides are TGTGCCAGCAGCTTGGGAGCGCTTAGCCAAGAGACCCAGTACTTC. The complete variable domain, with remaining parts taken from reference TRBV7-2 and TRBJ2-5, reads GAGVSQSPSNKVTEKGKDVELRCDPISGHTALYWYRQSLGQGLEFLIYFQGNSAPDKSGLPSDRFSAERTGGSVSTLTIQRTQQEDSAVYLCASSLGALSQETQYFGPGTRLLVL.

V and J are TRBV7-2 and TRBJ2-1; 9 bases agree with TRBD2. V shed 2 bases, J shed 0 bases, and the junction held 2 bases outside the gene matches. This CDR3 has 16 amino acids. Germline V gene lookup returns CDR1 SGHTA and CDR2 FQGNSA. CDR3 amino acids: CASSLQAGGSYNEQFF. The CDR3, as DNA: TGTGCCAGCAGCTTACAAGCGGGGGGCTCCTACAATGAGCAGTTCTTC. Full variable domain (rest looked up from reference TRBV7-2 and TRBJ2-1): GAGVSQSPSNKVTEKGKDVELRCDPISGHTALYWYRQSLGQGLEFLIYFQGNSAPDKSGLPSDRFSAERTGGSVSTLTIQRTQQEDSAVYLCASSLQAGGSYNEQFFGPGTRLTVL.

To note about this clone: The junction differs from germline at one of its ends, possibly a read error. The CDR3 spells CASNELGMNTGELFF. Here the CDR3 DNA reads TGTGCCAGCAATGAACTGGGAATGAACACCGGGGAGCTGTTTTTT. The rearrangement joins TRBV2 to TRBJ2-2, with D unresolved. The CDR3 totals 15 residues. Looked up from germline, CDR1 is SNHLY and CDR2 is FYNNEI. The full variable domain, completed using reference TRBV2 and TRBJ2-2, is EPEVTQTPSHQVTQMGQEVILRCVPISNHLYFYWYRQILGQKVEFLVSFYNNEISEKSEIFDDQFSVERPDGSNFTLKIRSTKLEDSAMYFCASNELGMNTGELFFGEGSRLTVL.

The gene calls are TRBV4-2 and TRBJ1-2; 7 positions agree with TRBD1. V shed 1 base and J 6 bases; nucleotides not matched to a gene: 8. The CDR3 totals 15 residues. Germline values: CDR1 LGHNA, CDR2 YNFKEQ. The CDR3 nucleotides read TGTGCCAGCAGCCAAGGAGACAGGGATGTAGATGGCTACACCTTC. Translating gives CASSQGDRDVDGYTF.

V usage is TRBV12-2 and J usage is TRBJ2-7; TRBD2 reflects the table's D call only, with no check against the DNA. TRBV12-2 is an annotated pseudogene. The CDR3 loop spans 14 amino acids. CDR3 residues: CASRYPSGTYEQYF. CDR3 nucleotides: TGTGCAAGTCGCTACCCGAGCGGGACCTACGAGCAGTACTTC.

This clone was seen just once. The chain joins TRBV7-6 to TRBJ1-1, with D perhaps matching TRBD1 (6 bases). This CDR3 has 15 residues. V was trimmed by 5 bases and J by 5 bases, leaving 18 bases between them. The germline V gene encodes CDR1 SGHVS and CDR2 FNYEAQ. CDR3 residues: CASSPPQGRGTEAFF. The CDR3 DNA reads TGTGCCAGCAGCCCCCCACAGGGTAGGGGGACTGAAGCTTTCTTT.

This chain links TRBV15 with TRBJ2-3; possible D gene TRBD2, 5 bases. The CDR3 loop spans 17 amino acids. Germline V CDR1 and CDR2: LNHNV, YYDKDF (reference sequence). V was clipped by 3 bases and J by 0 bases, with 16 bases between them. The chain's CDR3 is CATSRRARLLSTDTQYF. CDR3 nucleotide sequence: TGTGCCACCAGCAGGAGGGCCCGACTACTTAGCACAGATACGCAGTATTTT.

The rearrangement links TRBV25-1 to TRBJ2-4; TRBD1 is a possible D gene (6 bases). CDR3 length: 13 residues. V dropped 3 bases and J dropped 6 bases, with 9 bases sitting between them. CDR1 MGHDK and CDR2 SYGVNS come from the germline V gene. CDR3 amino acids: CASSDSGVNIQYF. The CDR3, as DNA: TGTGCCAGCAGTGACTCAGGGGTAAACATTCAGTACTTC.